This is a list of T cell receptor beta chains from one sample in a study of spatial heterogeneity in lung cancer. TCRdb recomputed calls from the 5' RACE reads with MiXCR, one row per CDR3 protein. Of 35,000 to 55,000 distinct CDR3 sequences in the sample, roughly an eighth were seen once. This specimen consisted of PBMCs, obtained at surgery. All receptors derive from a male donor with early-stage non-small cell lung cancer. CDR3s include the opening cysteine and the closing phenylalanine or tryptophan. Fields, in order: clone size, V gene, CDR3 length, D gene, J gene, CDR3 DNA, CDR3 protein. A D gene is named only where the DNA matches it firmly. Only some rows state a clone size, as once, few, many or a class for expanded clones.

few,TRBV27,17,-,TRBJ2-1,TGTGCCAGCAGTTTATTATTGAGGATTGGGGCCTACAATGAGCAGTTCTTC,CASSLLLRIGAYNEQFF
few,TRBV7-9,16,-,TRBJ2-3,TGTGCCAGCAGCTTAGTTTTGGGGGGCGTCACAGATACGCAGTATTTT,CASSLVLGGVTDTQYF
-,TRBV5-1,15,TRBD1,TRBJ1-6,TGCGCCAGCAGCTTACGACAGGGCAGGGATTCACCCCTCCACTTT,CASSLRQGRDSPLHF
-,TRBV9,15,-,TRBJ2-7,TGTGCCAGCAGCGTAGAGATGGCGGGAAGAGATGAGCAGTACTTC,CASSVEMAGRDEQYF
few,TRBV5-1,17,TRBD2,TRBJ2-1,TGCGCCAGCAGCTTGGCACAGGGCGGGGGGACCCACAATGAGCAGTTCTTC,CASSLAQGGGTHNEQFF
many,TRBV7-8,15,TRBD1,TRBJ1-6,TGTGCCAGCAGCTCGTCGTGGACAGGGGATTCACCCCTCCACTTT,CASSSSWTGDSPLHF
-,TRBV25-1,13,-,TRBJ2-2,TGTGCCAGCAGAGATTCGATAGCCGGGGAGCTGTTTTTT,CASRDSIAGELFF
-,TRBV20-1,13,-,TRBJ1-2,TGCAGTGCCAGACCGGGACTCAGCTATGGCTACACCTTC,CSARPGLSYGYTF
many,TRBV27,17,TRBD1,TRBJ1-6,TGTGCCAGCAGTTTTTACCCCCCGGGACAGGGTAATTCACCCCTCCACTTT,CASSFYPPGQGNSPLHF
few,TRBV27,17,TRBD1,TRBJ1-5,TGTGCCAGCAGTAAAACCGGGACAGGGGTTGGCAATCAGCCCCAGCATTTT,CASSKTGTGVGNQPQHF
-,TRBV5-4,15,-,TRBJ1-1,TGTGCCAGCAGTTCCTCTCCAGGGGCGAACACTGAAGCTTTCTTT,CASSSSPGANTEAFF
-,TRBV6-2/TRBV6-3,15,-,TRBJ2-1,TGTGCCAGCACCTTAGCGGACATTTCCTACAATGAGCAGTTCTTC,CASTLADISYNEQFF
many,TRBV4-1,13,-,TRBJ2-7,TGCGCCAGCAGCATTGTGCAGGGCTACGAGCAGTACTTC,CASSIVQGYEQYF
many,TRBV25-1,13,-,TRBJ2-2,TGTGCCAGCAGTGAACAACTCACCGGGGAGCTGTTTTTT,CASSEQLTGELFF
many,TRBV5-1,14,-,TRBJ1-3,TGCGCCAGCAGCTTGGGGGACTCTGGAAACACCATATATTTT,CASSLGDSGNTIYF
-,TRBV5-6,15,TRBD1,TRBJ1-4,TGTGCCAGCAGCTTGAATGACAGGGGCGGAGAAAAACTGTTTTTT,CASSLNDRGGEKLFF
few,TRBV4-2,16,TRBD2,TRBJ2-1,TGTGCCAGCAGCCCACCCCTGGGGGAGGGGCACAATGAGCAGTTCTTC,CASSPPLGEGHNEQFF
-,TRBV11-1,17,-,TRBJ2-4,TGTGCCAGCAGCTCGGAACCGGGCCTCTATAATAAAAACATTCAGTACTTC,CASSSEPGLYNKNIQYF
-,TRBV7-3,14,TRBD1,TRBJ2-7,TGTGCCAGCAGCTTTACAGGGGACTCCTACGAGCAGTACTTC,CASSFTGDSYEQYF
few,TRBV20-1,13,-,TRBJ1-3,TGCAGTGCTAAAATTCAGGCTGGAAACACCATATATTTT,CSAKIQAGNTIYF
-,TRBV6-1,15,-,TRBJ1-4,TGTGCCAGCAGTGAAGACAGCTGGGGTTATGAAAAACTGTTTTTT,CASSEDSWGYEKLFF
-,TRBV28,12,-,TRBJ2-7,TGTGCCAGCAGTTTAAGGCTTACGGAGCAGTACTTC,CASSLRLTEQYF
few,TRBV5-1,14,-,TRBJ2-3,TGCGCCAGCCGGAGACAGGTGGGGGCAGATACGCAGTATTTT,CASRRQVGADTQYF
many,TRBV29-1,13,TRBD1,TRBJ2-2,TGCCTCGGACAGGCGAGGAACACCGGGGAGCTGTTTTTT,CLGQARNTGELFF
many,TRBV5-4,14,-,TRBJ2-5,TGTGCCAGCAGCTTGGACTATACCCAAGAGACCCAGTACTTC,CASSLDYTQETQYF
many,TRBV11-1,13,-,TRBJ2-1,TGTGCCAGCAGCTTAGCTCCGTACAATGAGCAGTTCTTC,CASSLAPYNEQFF
-,TRBV7-3,15,TRBD2,TRBJ2-1,TGTGCCAGCAGCAACCTAGCGGGAGCTGAGAATGAGCAGTTCTTC,CASSNLAGAENEQFF